This entry lists 5 T cell receptor beta chains sequenced from one sample in a study of T cells in Graves' hyperthyroidism and ophthalmopathy. The investigators amplified TCR beta CDR3 regions from RNA transcripts. Carried out on the TCR CDR3, a first-round RT-PCR used the HTBI primer set. MiXCR, applied by TCRdb to the multiplex PCR reads, yields one record per CDR3 protein. Found here are around 480,000 distinct CDR3 sequences, around 14% of them singletons; the top ten hold roughly 17%. Input material: blood. The receptors stem from a woman younger than 35 with Graves' hyperthyroidism.

This clonotype occurred a few times. The gene calls are TRBV4-1 and TRBJ1-1; weak D call: TRBD1 (5 bases). The CDR3 spans 16 residues. V gave up 2 bases and J gave up 3 bases, with 16 bases separating them. CDR1 and CDR2 (germline): MGHRA, YSYEKL. The CDR3 nucleotides read TGCGCCAGCAGCCAACCCCGAAGGGGCAGGCACACTGAAGCTTTCTTT. This gives the protein CASSQPRRGRHTEAFF.

In its sample, this clonotype was seen many times. The chain links TRBV30 to TRBJ1-2, with TRBD1 identical over 8 bases. This CDR3 is built from 13 residues. Germline loops: CDR1 GTSNPN, CDR2 SVGIG (reference sequence). With V trimmed by 4 bases and J by 6 bases, 7 bases remained unmatched. CDR3 sequence (DNA): TGTGCCTGGACCCCCAGGGGGCAGGATGGCTACACCTTC. This sequence encodes CAWTPRGQDGYTF.

This clonotype showed up just a few times. V and J are TRBV20-1 and TRBJ2-1; possibly TRBD2 for D (6 bases). The length of the CDR3 is 14 residues. The germline V and J ends were trimmed by 6 bases and 7 bases, with 19 bases remaining between them. Germline lookup yields CDR1 DFQATT and CDR2 SNEGSKA (reference sequence). The CDR3, as DNA: TGCAGTGCGGCTGACTTAGCGGAAAGGAATGAGCAGTTCTTC. This codes for CSAADLAERNEQFF.

V and J are TRBV19 and TRBJ1-1; a weak D match, TRBD1 (6 bases). The CDR3 is 16 amino acids. V was pared by 2 bases and J by 0 bases, with 13 bases between. Germline CDR1 reads LNHDA; CDR2 reads SQIVND (reference sequence). This CDR3 is CASSITGGGVNTEAFF. In nucleotides, the CDR3 is TGTGCCAGTAGTATAACCGGAGGGGGGGTGAACACTGAAGCTTTCTTT.

This clonotype was seen a handful of times. CDR3: CSAKLAGGPQETQYF. Written as DNA, the CDR3 is TGCAGTGCTAAACTAGCGGGAGGGCCCCAAGAGACCCAGTACTTC. The chain recombines TRBV20-1 with TRBJ2-5; 13 bases agree with TRBD2. V was clipped by 4 bases and J by 1 base; unmatched bases: 3. This CDR3 contains 15 residues. Germline loops: CDR1 DFQATT, CDR2 SNEGSKA (reference sequence).